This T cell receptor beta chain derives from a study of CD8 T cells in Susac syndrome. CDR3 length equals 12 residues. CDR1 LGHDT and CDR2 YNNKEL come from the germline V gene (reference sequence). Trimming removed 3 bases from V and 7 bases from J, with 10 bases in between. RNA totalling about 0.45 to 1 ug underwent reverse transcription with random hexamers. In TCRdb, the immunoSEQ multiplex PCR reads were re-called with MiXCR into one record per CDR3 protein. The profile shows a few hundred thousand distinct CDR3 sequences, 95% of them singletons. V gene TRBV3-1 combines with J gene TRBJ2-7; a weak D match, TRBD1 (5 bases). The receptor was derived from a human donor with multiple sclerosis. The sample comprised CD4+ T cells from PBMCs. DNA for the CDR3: TGTGCCAGCAGCCAGGGGCACTGGGAGCAGTACTTC. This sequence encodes CASSQGHWEQYF.